This T cell receptor beta chain came from a study of T cell repertoires in cytomegalovirus infection. Study as a whole: Public TCR beta signatures were indicative of both CMV infection and a matching HLA type.

Per germline, CDR1 SGHTA and CDR2 FQGNSA. The length of the CDR3 is 14 residues. V shed 3 bases and J 7 bases; nucleotides not matched to a gene: 6. This clonotype has only a few counts. The antigen remains unidentified. MiXCR, run by TCRdb on the reads, gives a single entry per CDR3 protein. The sample yields roughly 340,000 distinct CDR3 sequences, around 29% seen once. The receptor was derived from a human donor in good health (CMV status not recorded). Some clones in this sample may be carry-over from other donors' samples. Specimen: cultured PBMCs, collected from culture after CMV antigen stimulation. The gene calls are TRBV7-2 and TRBJ2-4; TRBD2 matches 7 bases. CDR3 DNA: TGTGCCAGCAGCTTCCCACTCGGGGGGAACATTCAGTACTTC. The encoded protein is CASSFPLGGNIQYF.